Listed below are T cell receptor beta chains from one sample, sequenced in a study of cytomegalovirus exposure and HLA in healthy donors. Only in-frame clones appear in the TCRdb table, and some are missing; sequencing was by immunoSEQ multiplex PCR. The sample has 90,000 to 120,000 clones; 60% to 75% are singletons. Sequencing input: PBMCs. The source is a man under 40 in good health and CMV-seronegative. Both conserved end residues are part of each CDR3. D genes are given only for firm matches. Clone size is not always given. Where it is, it says once, few, many or a class for expanded clones.

clone_size	j_call	d_call	v_call	cdr3_aa	cdr3_nt
-	TRBJ2-7	TRBD1	TRBV19	CASSRTPWTGRVFEQYF	TGTGCCAGTAGTCGGACTCCGTGGACAGGGCGAGTTTTTGAGCAGTACTTC
few	TRBJ1-6	-	TRBV5-6	CASSFRTANSPLHF	TGTGCCAGCAGCTTTCGGACAGCCAATTCACCCCTCCACTTT
few	TRBJ2-7	-	TRBV5-1	CASSLAATLLRGITYEQYF	TGCGCCAGCAGCTTGGCAGCGACTCTTCTACGCGGGATTACCTACGAGCAGTACTTC
-	TRBJ1-2	-	TRBV27	CASSLGTEGGYTF	TGTGCCAGCAGTTTGGGGACGGAGGGGGGCTACACCTTC
-	TRBJ2-3	-	TRBV10-2	CASSESYSEGLSTDTQYF	TGCGCCAGCAGTGAGTCGTACTCTGAGGGACTTAGCACAGATACGCAGTATTTT
-	TRBJ1-4	TRBD1	TRBV30	CAWSVGQGGEKLFF	TGTGCCTGGAGTGTAGGACAGGGGGGGGAAAAACTGTTTTTT
-	TRBJ2-3	TRBD2	TRBV29-1	CSAETSGSPDTQYF	TGCAGCGCAGAGACTAGCGGGAGCCCAGATACGCAGTATTTT
few	TRBJ1-3	-	TRBV20-1	CSARDPPAIYF	TGCAGTGCTAGAGATCCGCCGGCCATATATTTT
-	TRBJ2-5	-	TRBV28	CASSLSGRETQYF	TGTGCCAGCAGTTTAAGCGGGCGCGAGACCCAGTACTTC
-	TRBJ2-7	-	TRBV7-5	CARPPPGSYEQYF	TGTGCCAGACCGCCCCCAGGATCCTACGAGCAGTACTTC
-	TRBJ1-6	TRBD1	TRBV7-2	CASSYRGPSYNSPLHF	TGTGCCAGCAGCTACAGGGGGCCCTCCTATAATTCACCCCTCCACTTT
once	TRBJ1-5	TRBD1	TRBV7-8	CASSLGDRGLPQHF	TGTGCCAGCAGCTTAGGTGACAGGGGATTGCCCCAGCATTTT
-	TRBJ2-5	-	TRBV2	CATLIRDSGTQYF	TGTGCCACACTAATCCGGGACTCAGGGACCCAGTACTTC
-	TRBJ2-5	-	TRBV4-1	CASSQQAIQETQYF	TGCGCCAGCAGCCAACAGGCCATCCAAGAGACCCAGTACTTC
-	TRBJ1-1	-	TRBV9	CASSVAGQRNTEAFF	TGTGCCAGCAGCGTAGCAGGGCAGCGTAACACTGAAGCTTTCTTT
-	TRBJ2-3	-	TRBV28	CASTIQLAHTDTQYF	TGTGCCAGCACCATCCAATTAGCACACACAGATACGCAGTATTTT
-	TRBJ2-7	TRBD1	TRBV6-6	CASSSGQGSNEQYF	TGTGCCAGCAGTTCGGGACAGGGAAGCAACGAGCAGTACTTC
-	TRBJ2-1	TRBD2	TRBV5-1	CASSQTSGGAPGWNEQFF	TGCGCCAGCAGCCAGACTAGCGGGGGGGCCCCGGGTTGGAATGAGCAGTTCTTC
-	TRBJ2-7	TRBD2	TRBV2	CASSGGLAGNYYEQYF	TGTGCCAGCAGTGGGGGACTAGCGGGGAACTACTACGAGCAGTACTTC
few	TRBJ2-1	TRBD2	TRBV7-3	CASSSLAGVKNSLNEQFF	TGTGCCAGCAGCTCTCTAGCGGGAGTAAAAAACTCCCTAAATGAGCAGTTCTTC
-	TRBJ2-5	-	TRBV28	CASSFPGFGKETQYF	TGTGCCAGCAGTTTCCCAGGTTTCGGTAAAGAGACCCAGTACTTC
few	TRBJ2-3	TRBD2	TRBV19	CASSIRTSGMTDTQYF	TGTGCCAGTAGTATCAGGACTAGCGGGATGACAGATACGCAGTATTTT
-	TRBJ2-1	-	TRBV5-1	CASSFTVNEQFF	TGCGCCAGCAGCTTCACAGTGAATGAGCAGTTCTTC
-	TRBJ2-3	TRBD2	TRBV5-1	CASSLSSGRGDTQYF	TGCGCCAGCAGCTTGAGTAGCGGGAGAGGAGATACGCAGTATTTT
-	TRBJ2-1	-	TRBV5-1	CASSLDRTILSYNEQFF	TGCGCCAGCAGCTTGGATAGGACAATTCTTTCCTACAATGAGCAGTTCTTC
-	TRBJ1-5	-	TRBV9	CASSASGGSNQPQHF	TGTGCCAGCAGCGCATCTGGGGGGAGCAATCAGCCCCAGCATTTT
-	TRBJ1-1	-	TRBV15	CATSRPTGTPAPVNTEAFF	TGTGCCACCAGCAGACCTACTGGGACACCAGCCCCGGTGAACACTGAAGCTTTCTTT
-	TRBJ1-1	TRBD1	TRBV6-5	CASRDRGNTEAFF	TGTGCCAGCAGGGACAGGGGCAACACTGAAGCTTTCTTT
-	TRBJ1-5	TRBD1	TRBV7-2	CASSPDLTGANQPQHF	TGTGCCAGCAGCCCCGACCTGACAGGGGCGAATCAGCCCCAGCATTTT
once	TRBJ2-1	-	TRBV7-2	CASNAGYYNEQFF	TGTGCCAGCAATGCGGGATACTACAATGAGCAGTTCTTC
-	TRBJ2-7	TRBD2	TRBV11-1	CASSSTSGSTLYEQYF	TGTGCCAGCAGCTCGACTAGCGGGAGCACCCTTTACGAGCAGTACTTC
-	TRBJ2-1	-	TRBV5-6	CASSFLESNEQFF	TGTGCCAGCAGCTTTTTGGAGTCCAATGAGCAGTTCTTC
-	TRBJ2-1	TRBD2	TRBV4-2	CASSQEGLAGSTEQFF	TGTGCCAGCAGCCAAGAGGGACTAGCGGGATCTACTGAGCAGTTCTTC
-	TRBJ2-7	TRBD1	TRBV7-2	CASSPTGGPYEQYF	TGTGCCAGCAGCCCGACAGGGGGCCCCTACGAGCAGTACTTC
-	TRBJ2-3	TRBD2	TRBV5-1	CASSYWPGLGKGLGGTDTQYF	TGCGCCAGCAGCTACTGGCCGGGACTAGGTAAAGGCTTGGGAGGCACAGATACGCAGTATTTT
once	TRBJ2-3	-	TRBV5-1	CASSLLKTAPSTDTQYF	TGCGCCAGCAGCTTACTAAAGACAGCTCCTAGCACAGATACGCAGTATTTT
-	TRBJ2-2	TRBD1	TRBV2	CASRGQGEKTGELFF	TGTGCCAGCAGGGGACAGGGAGAGAAGACCGGGGAGCTGTTTTTT
-	TRBJ2-7	TRBD2	TRBV27	CASSYKGLGGEQYF	TGTGCTAGCAGTTATAAGGGACTAGGCGGCGAGCAGTACTTC
few	TRBJ1-3	TRBD1	TRBV28	CASSLAQGGADTIYF	TGTGCCAGCAGTTTAGCCCAGGGGGGCGCAGACACCATATATTTT
-	TRBJ1-2	-	TRBV7-2	CASSFQGPGYTF	TGTGCCAGCAGCTTTCAGGGGCCTGGCTACACCTTC
once	TRBJ2-3	-	TRBV4-2	CASSQERAGTDTQYF	TGTGCCAGCAGCCAAGAACGTGCCGGGACAGATACGCAGTATTTT
few	TRBJ2-7	TRBD2	TRBV6-1	CASSERATSGRGYEQYF	TGTGCCAGCAGTGAAAGGGCGACTAGCGGGAGGGGGTACGAGCAGTACTTC
-	TRBJ2-1	TRBD2	TRBV28	CASSSRLAEHNEQFF	TGTGCCAGCAGTTCCCGACTAGCGGAGCACAATGAGCAGTTCTTC
once	TRBJ1-6	-	TRBV21-1	CASSTRGTGYNSPLHF	TGTGCCAGCAGCACCCGTGGAACAGGTTATAATTCACCCCTCCACTTT
-	TRBJ2-2	-	TRBV6-5	CASSYSGPGELFF	TGTGCCAGCAGTTACTCGGGCCCCGGGGAGCTGTTTTTT
few	TRBJ2-1	TRBD2	TRBV9	CASSGLAPLGEQFF	TGTGCCAGCAGCGGACTAGCGCCCCTGGGAGAGCAGTTCTTC
-	TRBJ2-3	TRBD2	TRBV6-5	CASGLSGGPTDTQYF	TGTGCCAGCGGACTTAGCGGGGGGCCCACAGATACGCAGTATTTT
-	TRBJ2-5	-	TRBV2	CADSSIGETQYF	TGTGCCGATAGCAGCATCGGAGAGACCCAGTACTTC
-	TRBJ2-3	-	TRBV29-1	CSVHMGSSRTDTQYF	TGCAGCGTCCACATGGGCAGTTCCCGCACAGATACGCAGTATTTT
once	TRBJ1-1	-	TRBV2	CASSPTGNTEAFF	TGTGCCAGCAGTCCTACAGGGAACACTGAAGCTTTCTTT
-	TRBJ2-7	TRBD2	TRBV5-1	CASSPTSGGAREQYF	TGCGCCAGCAGCCCGACTAGCGGGGGGGCCCGGGAGCAGTACTTC
-	TRBJ2-7	-	TRBV7-6	CASSLGRSSYEQYF	TGTGCCAGCAGCTTAGGGCGGAGCTCCTACGAGCAGTACTTC
few	TRBJ2-7	-	TRBV7-9	CASSLGDYEQYF	TGTGCCAGCAGCTTAGGGGACTACGAGCAGTACTTC
once	TRBJ2-7	TRBD2	TRBV19	CASSPVPPGLVSEQYF	TGTGCCAGTAGTCCAGTCCCCCCGGGACTAGTGAGCGAGCAGTACTTC
-	TRBJ2-5	TRBD2	TRBV7-2	CASGTSGARTQYF	TGTGCCAGCGGGACTAGCGGGGCCCGTACCCAGTACTTC
-	TRBJ2-5	-	TRBV12-5	CASVIDSPDGTQYF	TGTGCTAGTGTCATAGACAGCCCTGATGGGACCCAGTACTTC
few	TRBJ1-1	-	TRBV25-1	CASSENVNGAFF	TGTGCCAGCAGTGAAAACGTTAACGGGGCTTTCTTT
-	TRBJ2-1	-	TRBV5-1	CASSPRGSGLRDEQFF	TGCGCCAGCAGCCCCCGCGGATCGGGATTAAGGGATGAGCAGTTCTTC
-	TRBJ1-1	TRBD1	TRBV9	CASSEDREFGNTEAFF	TGTGCCAGCAGCGAGGACAGGGAATTCGGGAACACTGAAGCTTTCTTT